The clone carrying this TCR beta chain was detected many times. One entry per CDR3 protein results from TCRdb running MiXCR on the 5' RACE reads. The sample lists about 57,000 distinct CDR3 sequences, less than 30% occurring once. Treg sorting used a CD4+CD25+CD127-/low gate. The CDR3 loop spans 14 amino acids. V was clipped by 0 bases and J by 2 bases, with 7 bases between them. Germline V gene sequence: CDR1 SGHRS, CDR2 YFSETQ. Material for sequencing was tumor-infiltrating Tregs sorted from the breast tumor. This chain connects TRBV5-1 to TRBJ2-3, with D possibly TRBD1 on 6 matching bases. This receptor was identified in a female donor with breast cancer. CDR3 coding DNA: TGCGCCAGCAGCTTGGGGACAGTCACAGATACGCAGTATTTT. Protein: CASSLGTVTDTQYF.